Below are 21 T cell receptor beta chains sequenced from a single sample in a study of blood T cell repertoires in COVID-19. Clones were sequenced by immunoSEQ multiplex PCR, and TCRdb holds only the in-frame ones, with some missing. Of 30,000 to 45,000 clones in the sample, 90% are singletons; the top ten hold about 4.9%. Sample: peripheral blood. The receptors derive from a human donor in a cohort sampled during active COVID-19.

This chain uses TRBV11-2 with TRBJ2-7; 8 bases align to TRBD2. Germline V CDR1 and CDR2: SGHAT, FQNNGV. The CDR3 consists of 18 residues. The junction had 17 bases not matched to a gene; V was cut back by 5 bases and J by 2 bases. The CDR3 DNA follows: TGTGCCAGCAGCCCCCAGTCGGAGCGGGAGTCTCTCGCCTACGAGCAGTACTTC. Amino acids: CASSPQSERESLAYEQYF.

This chain joins TRBV30 and TRBJ1-1; tentatively, D is TRBD1 (5 bases). V lost 0 bases and J 8 bases, leaving 10 bases between the germline ends. CDR3 size: 12 residues. The germline gives CDR1 GTSNPN, CDR2 SVGIG (reference sequence). CDR3 coding DNA: TGTGCCTGGAGTGTATCCAGGGTGGAAGCTTTCTTT. This encodes CAWSVSRVEAFF.

This rearrangement joins TRBV10-2 to TRBJ2-3, with 13 nucleotides matching TRBD2. J lost 3 bases, V lost 5 bases, and 5 bases had no gene match. The CDR3 runs to 16 residues. In germline, CDR1 is WSHSY, CDR2 SAAADI. CDR3 sequence reads: CASSWTSGRSTDTQYF. CDR3 in DNA: TGCGCCAGCAGTTGGACTAGCGGGAGATCAACAGATACGCAGTATTTT.

J is TRBJ1-4 and V is TRBV6-6, with 9 bases matching TRBD1. The J segment lost 7 bases and the V segment lost 6 bases, leaving 6 bases of the junction unmatched. This CDR3 has 14 amino acids. Germline V gives CDR1 MNHNY, CDR2 SVGAGI (reference sequence). CDR3 region: CASRDTGGTEKLFF. CDR3 sequence (DNA): TGTGCCAGCAGAGACACAGGGGGCACTGAAAAACTGTTTTTT.

The genes are TRBV27 and TRBJ2-1, with 9 bases aligning to TRBD2. CDR1 is MNHEY and CDR2 is SMNVEV in the germline V gene (reference sequence). Trimming removed 7 bases from V and 1 base from J; junction bases left unmatched: 11. CDR3 length equals 17 residues. The CDR3 spells CASKFITREGSYNEQFF. The CDR3 DNA follows: TGTGCCAGCAAGTTTATAACGCGGGAGGGGTCCTACAATGAGCAGTTCTTC.

V gene TRBV6-1 combines with J gene TRBJ2-1; 11 positions match TRBD2. Trimming at V came to 4 bases and at J to 8 bases, leaving 7 bases not matched to a gene. The CDR3 is 15 residues long. CDR1 is MNHNS and CDR2 is SASEGT in the germline V gene. The chain's CDR3 is CASSVAGGPADEQFF. The CDR3 bases are TGTGCCAGCAGTGTAGCGGGAGGGCCCGCGGATGAGCAGTTCTTC.

The J gene is TRBJ2-3, the V gene TRBV6-1; D is uncertain. Germline loops: CDR1 MNHNS, CDR2 SASEGT. The CDR3 extends over 15 amino acids. V lost 2 bases and J 2 bases, leaving 11 bases between the germline ends. The CDR3 coding sequence is TGTGCCAGCAGTGAAATTCTATTTTCCACAGATACGCAGTATTTT. Translating it yields CASSEILFSTDTQYF.

This chain uses TRBV5-4 with TRBJ2-1; 13 bases fit TRBD2. The CDR3 contains 14 residues. The germline CDR1 and CDR2 sequences are SGHNT and YYREEE (reference sequence). The junction had 4 bases not matched to a gene; V was cut back by 4 bases and J by 9 bases. The CDR3 reads CASSRGLAGFEQFF. CDR3 bases: TGTGCCAGCAGCAGGGGACTAGCGGGGTTTGAGCAGTTCTTC.

The rearrangement links TRBV7-2 to TRBJ1-2, with D maybe TRBD1 (6 bases). Germline CDR1 and CDR2: SGHTA and FQGNSA. This CDR3 has 13 residues. V was cut by 2 bases and J by 3 bases, with 7 bases left in between. The CDR3: CASSLTGYYGYTF. CDR3 nucleotide sequence: TGTGCCAGCAGCTTAACAGGGTACTATGGCTACACCTTC.

The chain recombines TRBV5-6 with TRBJ2-7, with D perhaps matching TRBD2 (5 bases). The CDR3 is 14 amino acids. V lost 1 base and J lost 0, with 8 bases in between. In germline, CDR1 is SGHDT, CDR2 YYEEEE. CDR3 DNA: TGTGCCAGCAGCTTGCCGGGAACCTCCTACGAGCAGTACTTC. This codes for CASSLPGTSYEQYF.

This clone was recorded once. The genes are TRBV25-1 and TRBJ2-1; 9 bases are a match to TRBD1. This CDR3 has 15 amino acids. After removal of 4 bases from V and 7 bases from J, the junction contained 8 bases not matched to a gene. Germline-derived CDR1 and CDR2 are MGHDK and SYGVNS. In nucleotides, the CDR3 is TGTGCCAGCAGTGCCTCCGGGACAGGGCTAAATGAGCAGTTCTTC. Translating it yields CASSASGTGLNEQFF.

The V and J genes are TRBV10-1 and TRBJ2-5; 7 positions agree with TRBD1. CDR3 size: 13 residues. Germline CDR1 WNHNN, CDR2 SYGVQD (reference sequence). The V gene end was trimmed by 5 bases and the J gene end by 4 bases; junction bases not matched to a gene: 4. This CDR3 reads CASSKGAGETQYF. CDR3 coding DNA: TGCGCCAGCAGTAAGGGGGCAGGAGAGACCCAGTACTTC.

The chain carries TRBV3-1 (or the pseudogene TRBV3-2) and TRBJ2-7; D is uncertain. Germline V lookup: CDR1 LGHDT, CDR2 YNNKEL (reference sequence). The CDR3 runs 12 residues. V shed 4 bases and J shed 2 bases, with 6 bases lying between them. The DNA of the CDR3 is TGTGCCAGCAGCCGCGGAACCTACGAGCAGTACTTC. Its protein product is CASSRGTYEQYF.

The J gene is TRBJ2-5, the V gene TRBV18; maybe TRBD2 (6 bases). This CDR3 has 15 residues. Trimming left V 4 bases short and J 3 bases short, with 15 bases between. Germline-derived CDR1 and CDR2 are KGHSH and LQKENI. This CDR3 is CASSLLSGVEETQYF. In nucleotides, the CDR3 is TGTGCCAGCTCACTGCTCTCGGGGGTGGAAGAGACCCAGTACTTC.

The V and J genes are TRBV18 and TRBJ2-3, with 7 positions matching TRBD2. V shed 2 bases and J 1 base; nucleotides not matched to a gene: 3. Germline V gives CDR1 KGHSH, CDR2 LQKENI. This CDR3 comprises 15 residues. CDR3 loop: CASSPGLGGTDTQYF. Here the CDR3 DNA reads TGTGCCAGCTCACCAGGACTAGGGGGCACAGATACGCAGTATTTT.

V usage is TRBV2 and J usage is TRBJ1-5; a weak D match, TRBD1 (6 bases). V lost 5 bases and J 1 base, leaving 9 bases between the germline ends. CDR3 length: 14 residues. Germline V gene data show CDR1 as SNHLY and CDR2 as FYNNEI. CDR3 nucleotide sequence: TGTGCCAGCAGTTCCCAGGGGAGCAATCAGCCCCAGCATTTT. Protein product: CASSSQGSNQPQHF.

V gene TRBV4-3 combines with J gene TRBJ2-6; tentatively, D is TRBD2 (6 bases). V dropped 0 bases and J dropped 0 bases, with 12 bases sitting between them. The CDR3 spans 18 residues. CDR1 is LGHNA, CDR2 YSLEER, per germline. The CDR3 is CASSQEEGSSSGANVLTF. CDR3 DNA: TGCGCCAGCAGCCAAGAGGAGGGGTCAAGCTCTGGGGCCAACGTCCTGACTTTC.

This rearrangement joins TRBV21-1 to TRBJ2-1; TRBD2 was called by the table and not checked on the DNA. TRBV21-1 is reported as a pseudogene. The CDR3 is 16 residues long. The CDR3 loop reads CASSGRGSGAYNEQFF. The CDR3 coding sequence is TGTGCCAGCAGCGGCCGGGGGAGCGGGGCCTACAATGAGCAGTTCTTC.

The chain uses TRBV7-9 and TRBJ2-1; 9 bases fit TRBD2. V trimming: 6 bases; J trimming: 6 bases; junction bases outside the gene matches: 6. This CDR3 is 14 amino acids long. The V gene's germline CDR1 is SEHNR and CDR2 FQNEAQ (reference sequence). The CDR3 bases are TGTGCCAGCAGTCCTAGCGGGATTGTCAATGAGCAGTTCTTC. It is translated as CASSPSGIVNEQFF.

The gene calls are TRBV18 and TRBJ2-7; D ambiguous. The CDR3 sequence is 11 residues long. CDR1 is KGHSH and CDR2 is LQKENI in the germline V gene. Trimming stripped 5 bases from V and 4 bases from J, with 6 bases between. The CDR3 sequence is CASSSQYEQYF. CDR3 in DNA: TGTGCCAGCTCATCCCAATACGAGCAGTACTTC.

V usage is TRBV27 and J usage is TRBJ2-5; a possible D gene is TRBD1 (6 bases). Trimming took off 4 bases at V and 1 base at J, with 10 bases between the two ends. Germline V gene lookup returns CDR1 MNHEY and CDR2 SMNVEV (reference sequence). The CDR3 runs to 14 residues. The CDR3 nucleotides read TGTGCCAGCAGTTCCAGGGGACCCCAAGAGACCCAGTACTTC. The encoded protein is CASSSRGPQETQYF.